The next 22 T cell receptor beta chains were all read from a single sample in a study of T cell responses to AZD1222 COVID-19 vaccine. Generated by immunoSEQ multiplex PCR, the TCRdb table keeps only in-frame clones and is missing some. The sample contains some 150,000 clones, approximately 94% of which appear only once. The sequencing here drew on peripheral blood, taken on day 0 of AZD1222 vaccination. The receptor set was obtained from an adult in good health.

The rearrangement links TRBV11-3 to TRBJ2-7, with D tentatively TRBD2 (5 bases). Trimming cost V 6 bases and J 8 bases, with 20 bases left between them. The CDR3 loop spans 14 amino acids. CDR1 and CDR2 from the germline V gene are SGHNT and YENEEA. CDR3 DNA sequence: TGTGCCAGCAGTGCTAGCCCGTCGCTTCCCAAGCAGTACTTC. This gives the protein CASSASPSLPKQYF. Supplemented by reference TRBV11-3 and TRBJ2-7, the full variable domain reads EAGVVQSPRYKIIEKKQPVAFWCNPISGHNTLYWYLQNLGQGPELLIRYENEEAVDDSQLPKDRFSAERLKGVDSTLKIQPAELGDSAVYLCASSASPSLPKQYFGPGTRLTVT.

About this clone itself: The junction shows a germline mismatch at one end, possibly a read error. The rearrangement uses TRBV5-1 and TRBJ1-1; 8 bases are a match to TRBD1. The CDR3 has 12 amino acids. Germline V gives CDR1 SGHRS, CDR2 YFSETQ. Here the CDR3 DNA reads TGCGCCAGCAGCCCCGGACAGGGTGAAACTTTCTTT. As protein: CASSPGQGETFF.

V is TRBV3-1 (or the pseudogene TRBV3-2) and J is TRBJ1-5; D gene unclear. The CDR3 runs to 13 residues. V was cut by 0 bases and J by 11 bases, with 11 bases left in between. Germline CDR1 reads LGHDT; CDR2 reads YNNKEL (reference sequence). The CDR3 protein is CASSQDEGYAQHF. The CDR3 DNA is TGTGCCAGCAGCCAAGATGAAGGGTACGCCCAGCATTTT.

In its sample, this clone was seen a few times. The gene calls are TRBV11-2 and TRBJ1-1, with D perhaps matching TRBD1 (5 bases). V was pared by 1 base and J by 6 bases, with 18 bases between. CDR3 length equals 16 residues. Germline-derived CDR1 and CDR2 are SGHAT and FQNNGV. The CDR3 spells CASSLVRGASRAEAFF. CDR3 DNA: TGTGCCAGCAGCTTAGTAAGAGGGGCTTCGAGGGCTGAAGCTTTCTTT.

The rearrangement uses TRBV30 and TRBJ2-3; no reliable D call. CDR3 length: 14 amino acids. Germline V gives CDR1 GTSNPN, CDR2 SVGIG (reference sequence). V lost 2 bases and J 2 bases, leaving 11 bases between the germline ends. DNA of the CDR3: TGTGCCTGGAGTAGGCCTAGACTCACAGATACGCAGTATTTT. Amino acids: CAWSRPRLTDTQYF.

V and J are TRBV9 and TRBJ1-5; D is uncertain. Trimming left V 0 bases short and J 3 bases short, with 10 bases between. The CDR3 runs 15 residues. The germline V gene encodes CDR1 SGDLS and CDR2 YYNGEE. The CDR3 DNA is TGTGCCAGCAGCGTAGAGGCTTCCTTCAATCAGCCCCAGCATTTT. The encoded protein is CASSVEASFNQPQHF.

The chain joins TRBV29-1 to TRBJ2-7; possible D gene TRBD1, 5 bases. Germline V gene lookup returns CDR1 SQVTM and CDR2 ANQGSEA. Trimming pared 1 base from V and 2 bases from J, leaving 9 bases between. The CDR3 runs 13 residues. The CDR3: CSVEGAQAYEQYF. DNA for the CDR3: TGCAGCGTTGAAGGGGCACAGGCCTACGAGCAGTACTTC.

This clone has a single count. The chain is built from TRBV7-2 and TRBJ2-7; 10 bases are a match to TRBD2. Germline loops: CDR1 SGHTA, CDR2 FQGNSA. This CDR3 region has 16 residues. Unmatched junction bases numbered 9, after V lost 2 bases and J lost 5 bases. CDR3 bases: TGTGCCAGCAGCTTAAAATCTAGCGGGGGAGGAGACGAGCAGTACTTC. Amino acids: CASSLKSSGGGDEQYF.

Here the CDR3 reads CASSTRSGHSEQFF. The CDR3 DNA sequence: TGTGCCAGCAGCACCAGGTCGGGTCATAGTGAGCAGTTCTTC. The V call is TRBV7-9, the J call TRBJ2-1; no firm D call. This CDR3 region has 14 residues. Trimming shortened V by 5 bases and J by 9 bases, and 17 bases separated the two germline ends. CDR1 is SEHNR and CDR2 is FQNEAQ in the germline V gene (reference sequence).

The rearrangement links TRBV15 to TRBJ2-5; D not certain. This CDR3 has 12 residues. With 0 bases removed from V and 5 bases from J, the gap between germline ends came to 4 bases. CDR1 is LNHNV, CDR2 YYDKDF, per germline (reference sequence). The CDR3: CATSRDVETQYF. CDR3 sequence (DNA): TGTGCCACCAGCAGAGATGTCGAGACCCAGTACTTC.

The V gene is TRBV5-1, the J gene TRBJ2-1; 8 positions match TRBD1. CDR3 length: 14 amino acids. The germline V gene has CDR1 SGHRS and CDR2 YFSETQ. The ends lost 0 bases at V and 9 bases at J; junction bases unmatched: 5. CDR3 DNA sequence: TGCGCCAGCAGCTTGGTGGACGACAGGGGTGAGCAGTTCTTC. This encodes CASSLVDDRGEQFF.

This clone was seen once. The V and J genes are TRBV11-2 and TRBJ1-2; TRBD1 is a possible D gene (5 bases). CDR1 is SGHAT, CDR2 FQNNGV, per germline. V lost 2 bases to trimming and J lost 4 bases, with 11 bases between them. The CDR3 has 14 residues. The chain's CDR3 is CASSLTGVSYGYTF. The CDR3 coding sequence is TGTGCCAGCAGCTTAACAGGCGTGTCCTATGGCTACACCTTC.

CDR3 bases: TGTGCCAGCAGTGTAAGGGTCCCGAACACCGGGGAGCTGTTTTTT. It translates to CASSVRVPNTGELFF. The chain has TRBV27 and TRBJ2-2; D ambiguous. This CDR3 comprises 15 residues. Trimming pared 5 bases from V and 0 bases from J, leaving 10 bases between. Germline CDR1 and CDR2: MNHEY and SMNVEV (reference sequence).

This chain joins TRBV5-5 and TRBJ1-5; possibly TRBD1 for D (6 bases). Trimming removed 2 bases from V and 5 bases from J, with 11 bases in between. This CDR3 spans 14 amino acids. The germline CDR1 and CDR2 sequences are SGHKS and YYEKEE (reference sequence). This chain's CDR3 is CASSLTGFDQPQHF. The CDR3 DNA follows: TGTGCCAGCAGCTTAACAGGGTTCGATCAGCCCCAGCATTTT.

The table lists this clone with a count of one. The chain links TRBV2 to TRBJ2-7; 14 bases are a match to TRBD2. CDR1 and CDR2 from the germline V gene are SNHLY and FYNNEI. With V trimmed by 4 bases and J by 3 bases, 8 bases remained unmatched. The CDR3 runs 17 residues. The CDR3 protein is CASSGTSGGNVGYEQYF. CDR3 DNA sequence: TGTGCCAGCAGTGGGACTAGCGGGGGGAACGTCGGCTACGAGCAGTACTTC.

This clone came up a few times. V is TRBV2 and J is TRBJ2-1; 13 bases are a match to TRBD2. Per the germline V gene, CDR1 is SNHLY and CDR2 is FYNNEI. The CDR3 spans 17 residues. The ends lost 3 bases at V and 7 bases at J; junction bases unmatched: 9. The CDR3 nucleotides are TGTGCCAGCAGTGACCTCGGACTAGCGGGAGTAGGGAATGAGCAGTTCTTC. Residues: CASSDLGLAGVGNEQFF.

The chain recombines TRBV5-1 with TRBJ1-2; D not certain. The germline V gene encodes CDR1 SGHRS and CDR2 YFSETQ. V lost 1 base and J lost 7, with 23 bases in between. The CDR3 length is 17 residues. Here the CDR3 DNA reads TGCGCCAGCAGCTTGTCCATGGCGTCCTTCGTCATGCTTGGCTACACCTTC. Its translation: CASSLSMASFVMLGYTF. The entire variable domain, with the rest obtained from reference TRBV5-1 and TRBJ1-2, is as follows: KAGVTQTPRYLIKTRGQQVTLSCSPISGHRSVSWYQQTPGQGLQFLFEYFSETQRNKGNFPGRFSGRQFSNSRSEMNVSTLELGDSALYLCASSLSMASFVMLGYTFGSGTRLTVV.

The rearrangement uses TRBV10-3 and TRBJ2-1; 9 bases are a match to TRBD1. The germline gives CDR1 ENHRY, CDR2 SYGVKD. This CDR3 has 13 residues. The J segment lost 9 bases and the V segment lost 4 bases, leaving 4 bases of the junction unmatched. CDR3 in amino acids: CAISGDREREQFF. The CDR3 coding sequence is TGTGCCATCAGTGGGGACAGGGAACGTGAGCAGTTCTTC.

The chain joins TRBV30 to TRBJ2-5; perhaps D is TRBD1 or TRBD2 (6 bases each). V lost 2 bases and J 2 bases, leaving 15 bases between the germline ends. The CDR3 length is 15 residues. Germline-derived CDR1 and CDR2 are GTSNPN and SVGIG (reference sequence). CDR3 in DNA: TGTGCCTGGAGTAGTGGGGGGCTGCAGCAAGAGACCCAGTACTTC. It specifies CAWSSGGLQQETQYF.

The V and J genes are TRBV10-1 and TRBJ1-1; possibly TRBD1 for D (6 bases). V was shortened by 8 bases and J by 1 base, with 11 bases between the two germline ends. This CDR3 region has 13 residues. Germline lookup yields CDR1 WNHNN and CDR2 SYGVQD (reference sequence). The CDR3: CASSHRENTEAFF. DNA of the CDR3: TGCGCCAGCTCGCACAGGGAGAACACTGAAGCTTTCTTT.

This chain joins TRBV7-9 and TRBJ2-3; D is unclear. The length of the CDR3 is 12 residues. Germline values: CDR1 SEHNR, CDR2 FQNEAQ (reference sequence). The V end lost 4 bases, the J end lost 5 bases, and 7 bases lay between the germline ends. DNA for the CDR3: TGTGCCAGCAGCTCCGCACGAGATACGCAGTATTTT. Amino acid sequence: CASSSARDTQYF. The full variable domain, rest sourced from reference TRBV7-9 and TRBJ2-3, is DTGVSQNPRHKITKRGQNVTFRCDPISEHNRLYWYRQTLGQGPEFLTYFQNEAQLEKSRLLSDRFSAERPKGSFSTLEIQRTEQGDSAMYLCASSSARDTQYFGPGTRLTVL.

The chain uses TRBV10-3 and TRBJ1-2, with D maybe TRBD1 (6 bases). V lost 3 bases and J lost 2, with 13 bases in between. The CDR3 covers 15 residues. CDR1 is ENHRY and CDR2 is SYGVKD in the germline V gene. This CDR3 reads CAISDFEDSNYGYTF. CDR3 coding DNA: TGTGCCATCAGTGACTTCGAGGACAGCAACTATGGCTACACCTTC.